This T cell receptor beta chain was sequenced in a study of blood T cell repertoires in COVID-19. As for the study in general: Sources were T cells, B-cell-depleted T cells, or PBMCs; the material itself was cDNA or gDNA.

The data were produced by immunoSEQ multiplex PCR, yet TCRdb's version contains in-frame clones alone and is incomplete. The sample has hundreds of thousands of clones; around nine tenths are singletons. The Seattle patients joined while their infection was active and were tracked longitudinally afterward. This CDR3 has 15 residues. Germline V gene sequence: CDR1 KGHSH, CDR2 LQKENI. Trimming removed 8 bases at V and 0 bases at J, with 16 bases between. The rearrangement uses TRBV18 and TRBJ1-2; possible D gene TRBD1, 5 bases. The TCR comes from a man aged 55 to 70 with COVID-19, enrolled during active disease. The sequencing sample was made of peripheral blood. In DNA, the CDR3 is TGTGCCAGCCGTAGGCTGGACAACCCTAACTATGGCTACACCTTC. Its protein is CASRRLDNPNYGYTF.